These 5 T cell receptor beta chains came from one sample sequenced in a study of radiotherapy plus CTLA-4 blockade in lung cancer. Profiled with immunoSEQ multiplex PCR; TCRdb holds only in-frame clones, not every one. The sample yields some 96,000 clones, 85% to 90% seen once. The sequences come from peripheral blood, collected from a patient treated with radiotherapy plus ipilimumab. These receptors originate from a human donor with non-small cell lung cancer that progressed on radiotherapy plus ipilimumab.

The chain couples TRBV6-5 to TRBJ1-2; D gene unclear. The V gene lost 7 bases and the J gene lost 4 bases, with 13 bases spanning the gap. The CDR3 has 13 amino acids. Germline V CDR1 and CDR2: MNHEY, SVGAGI. CDR3 amino acids: CASTSMGSYGYTF. Written as DNA, the CDR3 is TGTGCCAGCACCTCCATGGGATCCTATGGCTACACCTTC.

The V gene is TRBV6-6, the J gene TRBJ2-3; the D call may be TRBD1 or TRBD2 (5 bases each). CDR1 and CDR2 (germline): MNHNY, SVGAGI (reference sequence). The V end lost 0 bases, the J end lost 9 bases, and 10 bases lay between the germline ends. The CDR3 is 13 amino acids. CDR3: CASSYSKWDTQYF. CDR3 bases: TGTGCCAGCAGTTACTCGAAGTGGGACACGCAGTATTTT.

The chain links TRBV30 to TRBJ1-5, with TRBD1 matching 10 bases. The CDR3 is 14 amino acids. Germline CDR1 and CDR2: GTSNPN and SVGIG (reference sequence). V was pared by 3 bases and J by 2 bases, with 1 base of the junction left unmatched. CDR3 protein: CAWRGTGGNQPQHF. CDR3 DNA sequence: TGTGCCTGGAGAGGGACAGGGGGCAATCAGCCCCAGCATTTT. The full variable domain, rest sourced from reference TRBV30 and TRBJ1-5, is SQTIHQWPATLVQPVGSPLSLECTVEGTSNPNLYWYRQAAGRGLQLLFYSVGIGQISSEVPQNLSASRPQDRQFILSSKKLLLSDSGFYLCAWRGTGGNQPQHFGDGTRLSIL.

The chain links TRBV10-3 to TRBJ2-7, with 12 bases fitting TRBD1. Germline V gives CDR1 ENHRY, CDR2 SYGVKD. Trimming at V came to 6 bases and at J to 6 bases, leaving 9 bases not matched to a gene. This CDR3 spans 15 amino acids. CDR3 residues: CAIRHSGTGGAEQYF. CDR3 coding DNA: TGTGCCATCAGACACTCCGGGACAGGGGGCGCCGAGCAGTACTTC.

For this clone: One end of the junction varies from germline; a read error may be responsible. This chain joins TRBV27 and TRBJ2-7; no reliable D call. The CDR3 has 17 amino acids. Germline V lookup: CDR1 MNHEY, CDR2 SMNVEV (reference sequence). The CDR3 DNA follows: TGTGCCGGCAGTTTTTCGTTCGGCCCCGGGTCCACCTACGAGCAGTACTTC. The encoded protein is CAGSFSFGPGSTYEQYF.